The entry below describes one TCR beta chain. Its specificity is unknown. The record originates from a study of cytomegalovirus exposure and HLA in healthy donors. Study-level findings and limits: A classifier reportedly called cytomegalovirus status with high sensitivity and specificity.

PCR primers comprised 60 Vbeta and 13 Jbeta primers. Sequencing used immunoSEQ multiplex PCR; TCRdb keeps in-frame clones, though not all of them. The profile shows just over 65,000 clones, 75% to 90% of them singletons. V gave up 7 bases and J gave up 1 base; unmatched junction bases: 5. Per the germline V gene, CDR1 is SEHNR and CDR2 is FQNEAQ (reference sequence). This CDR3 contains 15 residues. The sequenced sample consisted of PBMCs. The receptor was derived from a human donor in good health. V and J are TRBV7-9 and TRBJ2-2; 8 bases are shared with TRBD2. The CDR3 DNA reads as TGTGCCAGCATCCCGGCGGGGGGGAACACCGGGGAGCTGTTTTTT. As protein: CASIPAGGNTGELFF. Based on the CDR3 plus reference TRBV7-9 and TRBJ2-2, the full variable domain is DTGVSQNPRHKITKRGQNVTFRCDPISEHNRLYWYRQTLGQGPEFLTYFQNEAQLEKSRLLSDRFSAERPKGSFSTLEIQRTEQGDSAMYLCASIPAGGNTGELFFGEGSRLTVL.